One sample yielded the 18 T cell receptor beta chains listed below, sequenced in a study of T-cell memory formation after mild COVID-19. TCRdb reprocessed the 5' RACE reads via MiXCR and lists one record per CDR3 protein. Of approximately 560,000 distinct CDR3 sequences in the sample, approximately 15% were seen once. The sequencing input was PBMCs or a T cell subset sorted from them (not recorded which). The receptor source for this set is an adult woman who had mild COVID-19 (a few samples of this study predate the infection). Cell type and time point are not known.

The chain carries TRBV6-4 and TRBJ2-1; D possibly corresponds to TRBD1 (6 bases). The V gene lost 3 bases and the J gene lost 2 bases, with 11 bases spanning the gap. This CDR3 contains 15 residues. Looked up from germline, CDR1 is MRHNA and CDR2 is SNTAGT. The CDR3 region has the DNA TGTGCCAGCAGTGAAAGTGGGGGCCCCTACAATGAGCAGTTCTTC. This encodes CASSESGGPYNEQFF.

The rearrangement joins TRBV11-3 to TRBJ2-1, with TRBD1 identical over 7 bases. Germline V gene lookup returns CDR1 SGHNT and CDR2 YENEEA. Germline trimming cut 0 bases from V and 4 bases from J; bases unmatched to any gene: 6. The CDR3 is 16 residues long. The CDR3 DNA reads TGTGCCAGCAGCTTAGATCGCCGGGACAGTTACAATGAGCAGTTCTTC. It specifies CASSLDRRDSYNEQFF.

This chain links TRBV7-2 with TRBJ1-1; D gene ambiguous. The germline gives CDR1 SGHTA, CDR2 FQGNSA. The CDR3 consists of 15 residues. Between the trimmed V and J ends, which lost 3 bases and 2 bases, there was a span of 13 bases. In nucleotides, the CDR3 is TGTGCCAGCAGCTTCCTCGGGGTAGGAAACACTGAAGCTTTCTTT. Protein sequence: CASSFLGVGNTEAFF.

Only a few counts were recorded for this clonotype. The chain couples TRBV7-2 to TRBJ2-3, with 8 bases aligning to TRBD2. This CDR3 has 14 amino acids. V lost 5 bases and J lost 5; bases outside the gene matches: 6. Germline V gives CDR1 SGHTA, CDR2 FQGNSA. Written as DNA, the CDR3 is TGTGCCAGCAGCACCGGGGGGGGTCGAGATACGCAGTATTTT. This sequence encodes CASSTGGGRDTQYF.

This clonotype was counted only a few times. This chain links TRBV5-6 with TRBJ1-5; D uncertain. The CDR3 is 14 amino acids. V lost 4 bases to trimming and J lost 0 bases, with 8 bases between them. Germline values: CDR1 SGHDT, CDR2 YYEEEE. The CDR3 sequence: CASSTGISNQPQHF. The CDR3 DNA follows: TGTGCCAGCAGCACCGGAATTAGCAATCAGCCCCAGCATTTT.

The CDR3 bases are TGTGCCAGCAGCTTACACGACCCCTACGAGCAGTACTTC. Its translation: CASSLHDPYEQYF. This chain uses TRBV7-9 with TRBJ2-7; no definite D call. Germline V gives CDR1 SEHNR, CDR2 FQNEAQ (reference sequence). This CDR3 has 13 amino acids. The V end was cut by 2 bases, the J end by 2 bases, with 7 bases between.

The J gene is TRBJ2-5, the V gene TRBV6-5; D is possibly TRBD2 (5 bases). Trimming took 0 bases from V and 1 from J, leaving 6 bases between them. CDR1 and CDR2 (germline): MNHEY, SVGAGI. The CDR3 totals 14 residues. This chain's CDR3 is CASSYSSVQETQYF. The DNA for the CDR3 is TGTGCCAGCAGTTACTCTAGCGTCCAAGAGACCCAGTACTTC.

V gene TRBV5-4 combines with J gene TRBJ2-7, with D tentatively TRBD1 or TRBD2 (5 bases each). Germline CDR1 is SGHNT and CDR2 is YYREEE (reference sequence). V was pared by 5 bases and J by 3 bases, with 18 bases between. This CDR3 contains 15 residues. CDR3 DNA: TGTGCCAGCAGGGTGGGGCCGGACTCCGGCTACGAGCAGTACTTC. Amino acid sequence: CASRVGPDSGYEQYF.

The chain carries TRBV29-1 and TRBJ1-1; no definite D call. There are 13 residues in the CDR3. V shed 5 bases and J shed 3 bases, with 13 bases lying between them. Germline CDR1 and CDR2: SQVTM and ANQGSEA. CDR3 sequence: CSVSRRLDTEAFF. In nucleotides, the CDR3 is TGCAGCGTTAGCCGACGTCTAGACACTGAAGCTTTCTTT.

The V and J genes are TRBV15 and TRBJ2-3; 11 bases fit TRBD2. With V trimmed by 1 base and J by 4 bases, 10 bases remained unmatched. Germline V gives CDR1 LNHNV, CDR2 YYDKDF (reference sequence). The CDR3 is 18 amino acids. Here the CDR3 DNA reads TGTGCCACCAGCAGAGTCTCCACCGGGACTAGCGGTGCAGATACGCAGTATTTT. It specifies CATSRVSTGTSGADTQYF.

This rearrangement joins TRBV3-1 to TRBJ2-1; 9 nucleotides match TRBD2. J lost 2 bases, V lost 3 bases, and 8 bases had no gene match. The CDR3 has 17 amino acids. Germline CDR1 LGHDT, CDR2 YNNKEL (reference sequence). This chain's CDR3 is CASSHSPPSGTYNEQFF. CDR3 nucleotide sequence: TGTGCCAGCAGCCATTCTCCTCCTAGCGGGACCTACAATGAGCAGTTCTTC.

This sequence joins TRBV29-1 and TRBJ2-7; maybe TRBD2 (5 bases). CDR3 length: 13 residues. Germline V lookup: CDR1 SQVTM, CDR2 ANQGSEA. V lost 1 base and J lost 6, with 13 bases in between. The CDR3 reads CSVEVVGVGEQYF. CDR3 coding DNA: TGCAGCGTTGAAGTGGTGGGAGTCGGCGAGCAGTACTTC.

This clonotype was seen more than once but under ten times. This chain connects TRBV5-1 to TRBJ1-6; perhaps TRBD1 as D (5 bases). Germline values: CDR1 SGHRS, CDR2 YFSETQ. This CDR3 region has 14 residues. The ends were cut back, 10 bases at V and 7 bases at J, with 18 bases in the middle. For the CDR3, the DNA is TGCGCCGGCTCCACCGGGACGGCGAATTCACCCCTCCACTTT. Protein product: CAGSTGTANSPLHF.

The CDR3 DNA is TGCGCCAGCAGCCAAGATTTGACAGGGTCGGCAGATACGCAGTATTTT. It codes for CASSQDLTGSADTQYF. The chain links TRBV4-3 to TRBJ2-3; 7 bases map to TRBD1. Germline lookup yields CDR1 LGHNA and CDR2 YSLEER. Trimming cost V 0 bases and J 4 bases; bases outside gene matches: 7. The CDR3 consists of 16 residues.

This clonotype was seen a handful of times. The genes are TRBV4-1 and TRBJ2-3; D might be TRBD2 (6 bases). Trimming removed 5 bases at V and 8 bases at J, with 14 bases between. CDR1 and CDR2 from the germline V gene are MGHRA and YSYEKL. CDR3 size: 13 residues. CDR3 in amino acids: CASSWKGRGTQYF. CDR3 nucleotides: TGCGCCAGCAGCTGGAAGGGGCGGGGTACGCAGTATTTT.

The gene calls are TRBV27 and TRBJ2-7, with 7 bases fitting TRBD1. CDR3 length equals 16 residues. Germline V gene sequence: CDR1 MNHEY, CDR2 SMNVEV (reference sequence). With 2 bases clipped from V and 1 base from J, the junction kept 8 bases outside the gene matches. The CDR3 loop reads CASSLGRQGRSYEQYF. Here the CDR3 DNA reads TGTGCCAGCAGTTTAGGCAGACAGGGTAGATCCTACGAGCAGTACTTC.

The CDR3 DNA reads as TGTGCCAGCAGTTTCGCAGGGGGTCGGGAGGGCTACACCTTC. It specifies CASSFAGGREGYTF. The chain uses TRBV12-3 or TRBV12-4 and TRBJ1-2; 7 nucleotides align to TRBD1. This CDR3 is built from 14 residues. V dropped 3 bases and J dropped 8; count of bases not matched to a gene: 9.

V gene TRBV5-1 combines with J gene TRBJ1-2, with D possibly TRBD1 on 5 matching bases. In germline, CDR1 is SGHRS, CDR2 YFSETQ. The CDR3 spans 15 residues. V was shortened by 1 base and J by 6 bases, with 16 bases between the two germline ends. CDR3 in amino acids: CASSLTTWDSNGYTF. DNA of the CDR3: TGCGCCAGCAGCTTGACGACGTGGGACTCCAATGGCTACACCTTC.